The 16 T cell receptor beta chains below were found in one sample sequenced in a study of shared clonotypes between healthy human individuals. Using immunoSEQ multiplex PCR, the repertoire was profiled, and TCRdb retains in-frame clones only, with some absent. The table shows about 610,000 clones, with roughly 95% occurring only once. Naive CD8 cells lacked CD45RO, underwent positive selection for CCR7 and left out terminally differentiated effector memory CD45RA+ cells. Sequenced sample: naive CD8+ T cells sorted from blood. The receptors shown here come from a woman in her 30s in good health.

This clone has only one observation. The V call is TRBV19, the J call TRBJ2-2; no clear D. Trimming took off 8 bases at V and 1 base at J, with 8 bases between the two ends. The V gene's germline CDR1 is LNHDA and CDR2 SQIVND (reference sequence). The CDR3 sequence is 13 residues long. The CDR3 nucleotides read TGTGCCAGTTTTCCGGGGAACACCGGGGAGCTGTTTTTT. This sequence encodes CASFPGNTGELFF.

The CDR3, as DNA: TGCAGCGTTGAGGGCGGGAGGGTGAATGAGCAGTTCTTC. This sequence encodes CSVEGGRVNEQFF. The chain couples TRBV29-1 to TRBJ2-1, with TRBD2 matching 9 bases. CDR1 SQVTM and CDR2 ANQGSEA come from the germline V gene. The junction had 4 bases not matched to a gene; V was cut back by 3 bases and J by 7 bases. The CDR3 totals 13 residues.

This chain joins TRBV30 and TRBJ2-6; D not certain. Deletions cut 4 bases from V and 0 bases from J, with 7 bases between. The CDR3 consists of 14 residues. Germline V gene sequence: CDR1 GTSNPN, CDR2 SVGIG (reference sequence). CDR3 DNA: TGTGCCTGGATTGGTAACTCTGGGGCCAACGTCCTGACTTTC. It yields the protein CAWIGNSGANVLTF.

The J gene is TRBJ2-1, the V gene TRBV4-2, with 7 bases fitting TRBD1. Germline loops: CDR1 LGHNA, CDR2 YNFKEQ. V shed 1 base, J shed 6 bases, and the junction held 12 bases outside the gene matches. The CDR3 has 17 residues. The CDR3 reads CASSQVETGWKFNEQFF. The CDR3 coding sequence is TGTGCCAGCAGCCAAGTCGAGACAGGGTGGAAATTCAATGAGCAGTTCTTC.

About this clone itself: Other DNA sequences within the sample encode an identical CDR3. The CDR3 region has the DNA TGTGCCAGCAGGTCGGGGGGAGGCTACGAGCAGTACTTC. This encodes CASRSGGGYEQYF. The V gene is TRBV27, the J gene TRBJ2-7; TRBD2 aligns across 7 bases. Per germline, CDR1 MNHEY and CDR2 SMNVEV (reference sequence). The CDR3 consists of 13 residues. V was clipped by 6 bases and J by 3 bases; unmatched bases: 5.

The chain has TRBV28 and TRBJ2-7; no clear D gene. The germline V gene has CDR1 MDHEN and CDR2 SYDVKM. V lost 6 bases and J lost 1, with 13 bases in between. This CDR3 is 14 amino acids long. The CDR3 loop is CASSIFQQSYEQYF. The CDR3 DNA reads as TGTGCCAGCAGCATTTTCCAGCAGTCCTACGAGCAGTACTTC. Complete variable domain (other parts from reference TRBV28 and TRBJ2-7): DVKVTQSSRYLVKRTGEKVFLECVQDMDHENMFWYRQDPGLGLRLIYFSYDVKMKEKGDIPEGYSVSREKKERFSLILESASTNQTSMYLCASSIFQQSYEQYFGPGTRLTVT.

The chain couples TRBV4-2 to TRBJ1-3, with TRBD1 as a possible D gene (5 bases). In germline, CDR1 is LGHNA, CDR2 YNFKEQ. This CDR3 contains 19 residues. V was trimmed by 1 base and J by 0 bases, leaving 19 bases between them. CDR3 nucleotides: TGTGCCAGCAGCCAAGCAATGCGGGGGGTGGGGAGCTCTGGAAACACCATATATTTT. This translates into CASSQAMRGVGSSGNTIYF.

Comments on this clone: Different DNA sequences within this sample yield the same CDR3. The genes are TRBV6-5 and TRBJ1-4; 10 bases align to TRBD1. CDR3 size: 15 residues. J was trimmed by 5 bases and V by 5 bases; bases with no gene match: 5. Germline V gene data show CDR1 as MNHEY and CDR2 as SVGAGI. CDR3 coding DNA: TGTGCCAGCAGTCCCTGGACAGGGGGAAATGAAAAACTGTTTTTT. As protein: CASSPWTGGNEKLFF.

As concerns this clone: Relative to the germline gene, one junction end is altered; a read error may explain this. Here the CDR3 DNA reads TGTGCCAGCAGCCCCCCCCTTCGGAGCTCCTACAATGAGCAGTTCTTC. Translating it yields CASSPPLRSSYNEQFF. V is TRBV4-1 and J is TRBJ2-1; D uncertain. Germline loops: CDR1 MGHRA, CDR2 YSYEKL. This CDR3 is 16 amino acids long.

The count of this clone is one. The chain links TRBV5-6 to TRBJ2-1; D gene ambiguous. V dropped 2 bases and J dropped 3 bases, with 9 bases sitting between them. Germline V gives CDR1 SGHDT, CDR2 YYEEEE. The length of the CDR3 is 14 residues. CDR3 residues: CASSFGGFYNEQFF. CDR3 sequence (DNA): TGTGCCAGCAGCTTTGGCGGATTCTACAATGAGCAGTTCTTC.

The V gene is TRBV29-1, the J gene TRBJ2-1; D perhaps matches TRBD2 (5 bases). Germline V lookup: CDR1 SQVTM, CDR2 ANQGSEA. Trimming cost V 6 bases and J 3 bases, with 15 bases left between them. The CDR3 runs to 14 residues. Here the CDR3 reads CSVENYGNYNEQFF. The CDR3 DNA follows: TGCAGCGTGGAAAACTACGGGAACTACAATGAGCAGTTCTTC.

CDR3 residues: CASSNLPGTDTQYF. For the CDR3, the DNA is TGCGCCAGCAGCAACCTCCCGGGCACAGATACGCAGTATTTT. The rearrangement links TRBV5-1 to TRBJ2-3; no firm D call. Looked up from germline, CDR1 is SGHRS and CDR2 is YFSETQ. The CDR3 totals 14 residues. V was trimmed by 4 bases and J by 1 base, leaving 10 bases between them.

The chain has TRBV7-9 and TRBJ2-3; weak D call: TRBD1 (6 bases). The CDR3 totals 15 residues. V gave up 5 bases and J gave up 0 bases, with 12 bases separating them. CDR1 and CDR2 (germline): SEHNR, FQNEAQ (reference sequence). The CDR3 sequence is CASSPPDRSTDTQYF. The CDR3 region has the DNA TGTGCCAGCAGCCCCCCAGACAGGAGCACAGATACGCAGTATTTT.

J is TRBJ2-7 and V is TRBV5-6; TRBD1 matches at 10 bases. The CDR3 is made up of 15 amino acids. Looked up from germline, CDR1 is SGHDT and CDR2 is YYEEEE. V lost 0 bases to trimming and J lost 5 bases; unmatched junction nucleotides: 5. The CDR3 nucleotides read TGTGCCAGCAGCTTGGAGACAGGGGGCTTCCACGAGCAGTACTTC. Its protein is CASSLETGGFHEQYF.

The chain combines TRBV4-1 with TRBJ2-1; 10 nucleotides agree with TRBD2. Germline trimming cut 0 bases from V and 5 bases from J; bases unmatched to any gene: 7. This CDR3 has 17 residues. Germline CDR1 and CDR2: MGHRA and YSYEKL. The CDR3: CASSQDDLAGEDNEQFF. DNA of the CDR3: TGCGCCAGCAGCCAAGATGACCTAGCGGGAGAAGACAATGAGCAGTTCTTC.

The chain carries TRBV6-6 and TRBJ2-2, with D possibly TRBD1 on 5 matching bases. V dropped 8 bases and J dropped 7 bases, with 17 bases sitting between them. This CDR3 has 14 residues. CDR1 is MNHNY, CDR2 SVGAGI, per germline (reference sequence). As DNA, the CDR3 is TGTGCCAGCTGGGGTGGCAGGGCTAACGGGGAGCTGTTTTTT. Protein product: CASWGGRANGELFF.